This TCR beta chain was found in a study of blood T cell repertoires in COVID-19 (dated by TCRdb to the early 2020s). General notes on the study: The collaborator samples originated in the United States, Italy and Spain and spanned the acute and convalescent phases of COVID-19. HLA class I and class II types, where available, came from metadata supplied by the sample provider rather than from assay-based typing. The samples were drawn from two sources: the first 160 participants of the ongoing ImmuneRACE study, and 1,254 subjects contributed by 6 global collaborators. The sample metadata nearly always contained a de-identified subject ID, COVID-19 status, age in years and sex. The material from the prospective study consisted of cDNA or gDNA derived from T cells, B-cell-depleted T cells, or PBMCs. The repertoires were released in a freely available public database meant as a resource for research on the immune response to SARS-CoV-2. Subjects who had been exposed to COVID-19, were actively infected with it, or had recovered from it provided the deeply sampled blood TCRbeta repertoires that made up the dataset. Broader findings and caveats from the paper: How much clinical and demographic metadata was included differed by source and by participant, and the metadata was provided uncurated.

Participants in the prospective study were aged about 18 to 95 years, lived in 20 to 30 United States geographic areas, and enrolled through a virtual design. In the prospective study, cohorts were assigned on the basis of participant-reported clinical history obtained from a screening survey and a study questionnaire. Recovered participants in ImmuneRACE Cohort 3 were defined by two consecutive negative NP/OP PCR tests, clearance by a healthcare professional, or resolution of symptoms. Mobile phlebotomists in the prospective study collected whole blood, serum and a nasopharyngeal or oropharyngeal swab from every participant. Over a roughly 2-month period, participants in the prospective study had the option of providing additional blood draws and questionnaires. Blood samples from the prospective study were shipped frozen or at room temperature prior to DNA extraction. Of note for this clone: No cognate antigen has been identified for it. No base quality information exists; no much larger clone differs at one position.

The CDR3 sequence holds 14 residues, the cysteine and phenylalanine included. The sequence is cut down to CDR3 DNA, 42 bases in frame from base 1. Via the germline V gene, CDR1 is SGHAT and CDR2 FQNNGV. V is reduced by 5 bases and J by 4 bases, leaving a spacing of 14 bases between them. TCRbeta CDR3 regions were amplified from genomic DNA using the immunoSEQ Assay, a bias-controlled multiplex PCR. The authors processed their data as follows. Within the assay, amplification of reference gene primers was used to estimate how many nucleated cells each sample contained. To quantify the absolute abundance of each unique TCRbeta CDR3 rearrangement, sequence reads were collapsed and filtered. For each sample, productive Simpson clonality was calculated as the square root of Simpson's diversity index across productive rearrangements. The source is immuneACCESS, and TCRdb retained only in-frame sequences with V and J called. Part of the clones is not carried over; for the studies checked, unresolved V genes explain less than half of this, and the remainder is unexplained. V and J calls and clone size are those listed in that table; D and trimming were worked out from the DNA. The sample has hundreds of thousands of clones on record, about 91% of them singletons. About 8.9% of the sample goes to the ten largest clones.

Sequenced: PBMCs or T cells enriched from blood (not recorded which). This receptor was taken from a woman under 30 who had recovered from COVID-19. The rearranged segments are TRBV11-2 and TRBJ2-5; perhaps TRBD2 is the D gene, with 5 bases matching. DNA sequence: TGTGCCAGCAGCCCCACGGGGAACACAGAGACCCAGTACTTC. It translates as CASSPTGNTETQYF.